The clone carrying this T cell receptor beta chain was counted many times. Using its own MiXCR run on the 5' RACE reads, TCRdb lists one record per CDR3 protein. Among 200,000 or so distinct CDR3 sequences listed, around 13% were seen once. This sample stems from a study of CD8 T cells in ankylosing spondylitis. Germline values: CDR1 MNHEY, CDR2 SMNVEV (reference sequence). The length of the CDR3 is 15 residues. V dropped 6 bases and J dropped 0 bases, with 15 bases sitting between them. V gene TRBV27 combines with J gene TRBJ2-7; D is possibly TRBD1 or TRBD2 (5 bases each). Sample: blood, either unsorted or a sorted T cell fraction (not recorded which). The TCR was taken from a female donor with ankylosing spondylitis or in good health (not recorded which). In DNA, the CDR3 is TGTGCCAGCAGATTTCCCCTTGGGGGCTCCTACGAGCAGTACTTC. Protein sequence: CASRFPLGGSYEQYF.